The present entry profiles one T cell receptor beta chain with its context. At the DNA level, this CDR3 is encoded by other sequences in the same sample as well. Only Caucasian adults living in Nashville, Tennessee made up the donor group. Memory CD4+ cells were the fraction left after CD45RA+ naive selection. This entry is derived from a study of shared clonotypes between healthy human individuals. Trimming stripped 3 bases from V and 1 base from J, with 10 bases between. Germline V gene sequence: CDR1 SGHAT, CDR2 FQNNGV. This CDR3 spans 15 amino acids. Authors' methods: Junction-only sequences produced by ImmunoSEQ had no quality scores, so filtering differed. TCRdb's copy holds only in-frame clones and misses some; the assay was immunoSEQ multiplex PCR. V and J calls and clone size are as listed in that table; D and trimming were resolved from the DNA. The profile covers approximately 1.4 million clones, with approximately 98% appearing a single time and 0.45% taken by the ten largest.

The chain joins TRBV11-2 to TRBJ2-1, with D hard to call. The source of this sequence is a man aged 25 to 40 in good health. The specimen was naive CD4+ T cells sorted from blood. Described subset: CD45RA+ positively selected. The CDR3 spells CASSFSASSYNEQFF. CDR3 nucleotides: TGTGCCAGCAGCTTCTCGGCGTCTTCCTACAATGAGCAGTTCTTC.